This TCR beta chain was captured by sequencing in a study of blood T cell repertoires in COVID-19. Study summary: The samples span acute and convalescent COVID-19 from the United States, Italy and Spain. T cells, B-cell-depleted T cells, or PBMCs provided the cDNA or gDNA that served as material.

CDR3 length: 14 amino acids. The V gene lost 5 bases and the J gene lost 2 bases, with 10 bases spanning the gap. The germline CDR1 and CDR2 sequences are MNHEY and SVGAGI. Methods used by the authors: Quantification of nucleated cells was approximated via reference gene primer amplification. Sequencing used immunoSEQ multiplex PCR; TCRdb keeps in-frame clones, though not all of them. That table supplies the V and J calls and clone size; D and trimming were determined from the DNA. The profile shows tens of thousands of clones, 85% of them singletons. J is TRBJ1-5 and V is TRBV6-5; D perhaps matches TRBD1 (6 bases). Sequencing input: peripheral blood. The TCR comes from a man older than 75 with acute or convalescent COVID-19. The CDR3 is CASSPQGGNQPQHF. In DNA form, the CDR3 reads TGTGCCAGCAGTCCACAGGGTGGCAATCAGCCCCAGCATTTT.